What follows are 29 T cell receptor beta chains derived from one specimen sequenced in a study of T cell changes during pregnancy in multiple sclerosis. Sequenced by immunoSEQ multiplex PCR; TCRdb stores in-frame clones only, minus some. The table has tens of thousands of clones, over 80% seen once. This specimen consisted of peripheral blood, obtained in the third trimester of pregnancy. The receptors were sampled from a female donor in good health, enrolled as a control in a pregnancy study.

V gene TRBV12-5 combines with J gene TRBJ1-6; 7 nucleotides align to TRBD1. The CDR3 has 16 residues. The junction had 14 bases not matched to a gene; V was cut back by 8 bases and J by 7 bases. In germline, CDR1 is LGHNT, CDR2 FRNRAP. CDR3 residues: CASHSHLQGPNSPLHF. The CDR3 nucleotides read TGTGCTAGTCATTCCCACTTACAGGGGCCCAATTCACCCCTCCACTTT.

The chain recombines TRBV7-2 with TRBJ2-1; D is perhaps TRBD2 (6 bases). With 1 base removed from V and 0 bases from J, the gap between germline ends came to 13 bases. CDR3 length: 17 residues. Looked up from germline, CDR1 is SGHTA and CDR2 is FQGNSA. CDR3 sequence (DNA): TGTGCCAGCAGCTTAGTTGGCGGGGAAAGCTCCTACAATGAGCAGTTCTTC. This encodes CASSLVGGESSYNEQFF. Full variable domain (remainder filled in from reference TRBV7-2 and TRBJ2-1): GAGVSQSPSNKVTEKGKDVELRCDPISGHTALYWYRQSLGQGLEFLIYFQGNSAPDKSGLPSDRFSAERTGGSVSTLTIQRTQQEDSAVYLCASSLVGGESSYNEQFFGPGTRLTVL.

The rearrangement uses TRBV18 and TRBJ2-7; D is possibly TRBD1 (6 bases). V was trimmed by 4 bases and J by 4 bases, leaving 20 bases between them. This CDR3 comprises 16 residues. Germline CDR1 and CDR2: KGHSH and LQKENI. The CDR3 DNA reads TGTGCCAGCTCACTGGGGATACCGGGACACAGTTACGAGCAGTACTTC. The encoded protein is CASSLGIPGHSYEQYF.

This sequence joins TRBV19 and TRBJ1-1; 8 nucleotides line up with TRBD1. CDR1 and CDR2 from the germline V gene are LNHDA and SQIVND (reference sequence). J lost 3 bases, V lost 1 base, and 10 bases had no gene match. CDR3 length: 17 amino acids. CDR3 protein: CASSIVPGQVKDTEAFF. The CDR3 DNA follows: TGTGCCAGTAGTATAGTACCGGGACAGGTTAAGGACACTGAAGCTTTCTTT.

V gene TRBV11-2 combines with J gene TRBJ2-1; TRBD2 matches at 7 bases. Trimming removed 4 bases from V and 1 base from J; junction bases left unmatched: 10. The CDR3 sequence is 17 residues long. Per the germline V gene, CDR1 is SGHAT and CDR2 is FQNNGV. CDR3 sequence (DNA): TGTGCCAGCAGCTCGGGATTAGCGGGCGCTTCCTACAATGAGCAGTTCTTC. Residues: CASSSGLAGASYNEQFF.

This chain connects TRBV7-8 to TRBJ1-4; D possibly corresponds to TRBD1 (6 bases). The CDR3 totals 15 residues. V was trimmed by 3 bases and J by 1 base, leaving 9 bases between them. Germline V gene lookup returns CDR1 SGHVS and CDR2 FQNEAQ. The CDR3 loop reads CASSFRGETNEKLFF. CDR3 DNA: TGTGCCAGCAGCTTCAGGGGTGAAACTAATGAAAAACTGTTTTTT.

This clone has only one observation. The rearrangement uses TRBV27 and TRBJ2-5; 12 bases fit TRBD1. The CDR3 sequence is 16 residues long. Germline V gives CDR1 MNHEY, CDR2 SMNVEV (reference sequence). V gave up 6 bases and J gave up 1 base; unmatched junction bases: 6. In nucleotides, the CDR3 is TGTGCCAGCAGCTATGGGGACAGGGGGCGCCAAGAGACCCAGTACTTC. This gives the protein CASSYGDRGRQETQYF.

The rearrangement links TRBV7-8 to TRBJ2-5, with D possibly TRBD1 on 7 matching bases. Germline lookup yields CDR1 SGHVS and CDR2 FQNEAQ. The CDR3 sequence is 15 residues long. With 2 bases removed from V and 5 bases from J, the gap between germline ends came to 15 bases. The CDR3 DNA is TGTGCCAGCAGCTTATTCAGGGGGGTGGATGAGACCCAGTACTTC. This sequence encodes CASSLFRGVDETQYF.

The V gene is TRBV11-2, the J gene TRBJ2-2; 11 bases line up with TRBD2. The V segment lost 1 base and the J segment 6 bases; nucleotides outside the gene matches: 10. The CDR3 contains 18 residues. Germline V gene sequence: CDR1 SGHAT, CDR2 FQNNGV. The CDR3 is CASSLGLAGGFVAGELFF. Here the CDR3 DNA reads TGTGCCAGCAGCTTAGGGCTAGCGGGAGGTTTCGTAGCCGGGGAGCTGTTTTTT. Full variable domain (outside the CDR3, taken from reference TRBV11-2 and TRBJ2-2): EAGVAQSPRYKIIEKRQSVAFWCNPISGHATLYWYQQILGQGPKLLIQFQNNGVVDDSQLPKDRFSAERLKGVDSTLKIQPAKLEDSAVYLCASSLGLAGGFVAGELFFGEGSRLTVL.

The chain links TRBV7-3 to TRBJ2-1; a possible D gene is TRBD1 (6 bases). Trimming pared 4 bases from V and 0 bases from J, leaving 13 bases between. CDR3 size: 16 residues. The V gene's germline CDR1 is SGHTA and CDR2 FQGTGA. DNA for the CDR3: TGTGCCAGCAGCTCATGGGACACCCGCTCCTACAATGAGCAGTTCTTC. It yields the protein CASSSWDTRSYNEQFF.

The V call is TRBV10-1, the J call TRBJ1-2; D call uncertain. The V and J ends lost 5 bases and 4 bases respectively, with 11 bases between them. This CDR3 comprises 13 residues. Germline V gene data show CDR1 as WNHNN and CDR2 as SYGVQD (reference sequence). The CDR3 DNA reads TGCGCCAGCAGTTCCTCAGGATCCTATGGCTACACCTTC. This codes for CASSSSGSYGYTF.

This clone showed up just once. This sequence joins TRBV18 and TRBJ2-7; D gene ambiguous. Trimming cost V 4 bases and J 3 bases, with 10 bases left between them. Germline values: CDR1 KGHSH, CDR2 LQKENI. The length of the CDR3 is 13 residues. CDR3 residues: CASSLRFHYEQYF. In nucleotides, the CDR3 is TGTGCCAGCTCACTGCGATTTCACTACGAGCAGTACTTC.

The chain joins TRBV2 to TRBJ2-4; D is ambiguous. V was clipped by 4 bases and J by 0 bases, with 7 bases between them. The CDR3 is made up of 14 amino acids. Germline loops: CDR1 SNHLY, CDR2 FYNNEI. Here the CDR3 DNA reads TGTGCCAGCAGTGTCGTCTTAGCCAAAAACATTCAGTACTTC. Residues: CASSVVLAKNIQYF.

The V call is TRBV7-8, the J call TRBJ2-2; 10 bases map to TRBD2. The germline CDR1 and CDR2 sequences are SGHVS and FQNEAQ. J was trimmed by 5 bases and V by 5 bases; bases with no gene match: 14. The CDR3 loop spans 18 amino acids. In DNA, the CDR3 is TGTGCCAGCAGCCCGTCGTCGGCAGCGGGGGGGCCAACCGGGGAGCTGTTTTTT. Translated: CASSPSSAAGGPTGELFF.

The genes are TRBV19 and TRBJ2-1, with a possible D match to TRBD2 (6 bases). Germline-derived CDR1 and CDR2 are LNHDA and SQIVND (reference sequence). The CDR3 spans 16 residues. V shed 3 bases and J shed 8 bases, with 20 bases lying between them. CDR3 region: CASSIGSTGGVDEQFF. The CDR3 DNA reads TGTGCCAGTAGTATCGGGAGCACAGGCGGGGTAGATGAGCAGTTCTTC.

The gene calls are TRBV27 and TRBJ2-6, with D possibly being TRBD2 (6 bases). V lost 7 bases, J lost 0 bases, and 16 bases lay in between. The germline gives CDR1 MNHEY, CDR2 SMNVEV (reference sequence). The CDR3 sequence is 17 residues long. For the CDR3, the DNA is TGTGCCAGCAAGATAGGGCGGGGCGGCTCTGGGGCCAACGTCCTGACTTTC. Translating it yields CASKIGRGGSGANVLTF. The full variable domain, completed using reference TRBV27 and TRBJ2-6, is EAQVTQNPRYLITVTGKKLTVTCSQNMNHEYMSWYRQDPGLGLRQIYYSMNVEVTDKGDVPEGYKVSRKEKRNFPLILESPSPNQTSLYFCASKIGRGGSGANVLTFGAGSRLTVL.

This chain uses TRBV4-1 with TRBJ2-7, with 11 bases that match TRBD2. Germline V gene sequence: CDR1 MGHRA, CDR2 YSYEKL. J was trimmed by 3 bases and V by 1 base; bases with no gene match: 2. The CDR3 is made up of 15 amino acids. This CDR3 reads CASSQGLAGNYEQYF. The CDR3 bases are TGCGCCAGCAGCCAAGGACTAGCGGGAAACTACGAGCAGTACTTC.

A single count supports this clone. The chain uses TRBV5-8 and TRBJ2-1; no reliable D call. V was trimmed by 6 bases and J by 5 bases, leaving 6 bases between them. Germline V CDR1 and CDR2: SGHTS, YDEGEE. The CDR3 runs to 11 residues. CDR3 sequence: CASKQDNEQFF. The CDR3, as DNA: TGTGCCAGCAAGCAGGACAATGAGCAGTTCTTC.

Here the CDR3 reads CASSLWGGDRGRNNEQFF. Written as DNA, the CDR3 is TGTGCCAGCAGTTTATGGGGGGGGGACAGGGGGCGTAACAATGAGCAGTTCTTC. This sequence joins TRBV28 and TRBJ2-1, with 12 bases matching TRBD1. The germline V gene encodes CDR1 MDHEN and CDR2 SYDVKM. V was clipped by 0 bases and J by 5 bases; unmatched bases: 8. The CDR3 loop spans 18 amino acids.

The chain links TRBV19 to TRBJ2-5, with D unresolved. Germline assignment: CDR1 LNHDA and CDR2 SQIVND (reference sequence). This CDR3 contains 13 residues. V lost 4 bases and J lost 1, with 7 bases in between. CDR3 sequence reads: CASSTQIQETQYF. CDR3 coding DNA: TGTGCCAGTAGTACACAAATCCAAGAGACCCAGTACTTC.

The gene calls are TRBV6-5 and TRBJ1-2; 12 bases match TRBD1. The length of the CDR3 is 14 residues. The J segment lost 7 bases and the V segment lost 6 bases, leaving 6 bases of the junction unmatched. From germline, CDR1 is MNHEY and CDR2 SVGAGI. The CDR3: CASRPGQGAGGYTF. The CDR3 DNA is TGTGCCAGCAGACCGGGACAGGGGGCCGGTGGCTACACCTTC.

This chain links TRBV11-2 with TRBJ1-1; a possible D gene is TRBD1 (5 bases). CDR3 size: 13 residues. V lost 4 bases and J lost 1, with 7 bases in between. CDR1 is SGHAT and CDR2 is FQNNGV in the germline V gene. CDR3 nucleotide sequence: TGTGCCAGCAGCTCGACAGAGAACACTGAAGCTTTCTTT. This codes for CASSSTENTEAFF.

This sequence joins TRBV6-6 and TRBJ2-7, with 8 bases lining up with TRBD2. Looked up from germline, CDR1 is MNHNY and CDR2 is SVGAGI (reference sequence). The CDR3 is made up of 14 amino acids. V was pared by 7 bases and J by 3 bases, with 8 bases of the junction left unmatched. In DNA, the CDR3 is TGTGCCAGCACTAGAGCGGGAGTGGTCTACGAGCAGTACTTC. Its translation is CASTRAGVVYEQYF.

The J gene is TRBJ1-3, the V gene TRBV27; perhaps TRBD1 as D (6 bases). Germline V gene lookup returns CDR1 MNHEY and CDR2 SMNVEV (reference sequence). This CDR3 has 15 amino acids. Deletions cut 6 bases from V and 0 bases from J, with 12 bases between. CDR3 sequence (DNA): TGTGCCAGCAGACGTCTAGGGGGCTCTGGAAACACCATATATTTT. Amino acid sequence: CASRRLGGSGNTIYF.

The chain has TRBV11-2 and TRBJ2-5; the D gene is possibly TRBD2 (5 bases). Trimming cost V 5 bases and J 5 bases, with 15 bases left between them. Germline V gene lookup returns CDR1 SGHAT and CDR2 FQNNGV. The CDR3 extends over 14 amino acids. The CDR3 sequence is CASSPLASLETQYF. The CDR3 DNA reads as TGTGCCAGCAGCCCTCTGGCTAGCTTGGAGACCCAGTACTTC.

The rearrangement uses TRBV7-2 and TRBJ2-7; possible D gene TRBD2, 5 bases. Germline V gene sequence: CDR1 SGHTA, CDR2 FQGNSA. V gave up 3 bases and J gave up 4 bases, with 10 bases separating them. The CDR3 spans 13 residues. CDR3 bases: TGTGCCAGCAGCTTCAACTCGGGATACGAGCAGTACTTC. Translated, it gives CASSFNSGYEQYF.

This CDR3 reads CASSYLPVTEAFF. The CDR3 DNA reads TGTGCCAGCAGTTACTTGCCAGTCACTGAAGCTTTCTTT. This rearrangement joins TRBV6-5 to TRBJ1-1; D unclear. From germline, CDR1 is MNHEY and CDR2 SVGAGI. The CDR3 covers 13 residues. V was trimmed by 1 base and J by 4 bases, leaving 7 bases between them.

The chain has TRBV2 and TRBJ2-7; D might be TRBD2 (5 bases). CDR1 and CDR2 from the germline V gene are SNHLY and FYNNEI. V lost 6 bases, J lost 0 bases, and 12 bases lay in between. This CDR3 has 14 amino acids. The CDR3 protein is CASRPTGDSYEQYF. DNA for the CDR3: TGTGCCAGCAGGCCAACCGGGGACTCCTACGAGCAGTACTTC.

The DNA for the CDR3 is TGTGCCTGGAGTCCCCGATCCGGGACAGACAACTATGGCTACACCTTC. This encodes CAWSPRSGTDNYGYTF. The chain couples TRBV30 to TRBJ1-2; 7 bases align to TRBD1. V lost 2 bases, J lost 2 bases, and 11 bases stayed unmatched. The CDR3 is 16 amino acids. Germline CDR1 GTSNPN, CDR2 SVGIG (reference sequence). The full variable domain, with the rest looked up from reference TRBV30 and TRBJ1-2, is SQTIHQWPATLVQPVGSPLSLECTVEGTSNPNLYWYRQAAGRGLQLLFYSVGIGQISSEVPQNLSASRPQDRQFILSSKKLLLSDSGFYLCAWSPRSGTDNYGYTFGSGTRLTVV.